This T cell receptor (beta chain) was documented in a study of shared clonotypes between healthy human individuals. Overall study results and limits: Non-shared clonotypes had lower generation probabilities than clonotypes shared by all four sorted-subset donors. Researchers found naive subsets generally carried larger estimated richness than memory subsets.

Both subsets, CD45RA+ naive and CD45RA-negative memory, were split from the CD4+ cells. The repertoire was sequenced with immunoSEQ multiplex PCR; TCRdb's copy has only in-frame clones and lacks some. The sample holds a few million clones, roughly 92% seen once. A word on this clone: Its specificity is unknown.

Looked up from germline, CDR1 is SGHRS and CDR2 is YFSETQ. The CDR3 consists of 16 residues. V was cut by 0 bases and J by 1 base, with 12 bases left in between. Sequenced material: naive CD4+ T cells sorted from blood. The subset is: CD45RA+ positively selected. The receptor was isolated from a young man in good health. The rearrangement joins TRBV5-1 to TRBJ2-3; no clear D. The CDR3 here is CASSLVYGWGTDTQYF. CDR3 bases: TGCGCCAGCAGCTTGGTCTACGGTTGGGGCACAGATACGCAGTATTTT.